These 20 T cell receptor beta chains were all obtained from the same sample, sequenced in a study of T cell changes during pregnancy in multiple sclerosis. Profiling relied on immunoSEQ multiplex PCR, and the TCRdb table lists in-frame clones only, not all of them. The sample has approximately 50,000 clones; around 92% are singletons. Here the sequenced sample was CD4+ T cells from peripheral blood mononuclear cells, taken in the third trimester of pregnancy. The source of these receptors is a female donor with multiple sclerosis, enrolled in a pregnancy study.

In its sample, this clone was seen a few times. The rearrangement links TRBV6-6 to TRBJ2-7; 9 bases are shared with TRBD1. Germline values: CDR1 MNHNY, CDR2 SVGAGI (reference sequence). The length of the CDR3 is 15 residues. V trimming: 6 bases; J trimming: 2 bases; junction bases outside the gene matches: 8. In DNA form, the CDR3 reads TGTGCCAGCAGCCAGTCCGGGACAGGGCCCTACGAGCAGTACTTC. Protein product: CASSQSGTGPYEQYF.

The gene calls are TRBV13 and TRBJ2-5; 7 bases are a match to TRBD2. The V and J ends lost 5 bases and 5 bases, in that order; junction bases with no gene match: 8. This CDR3 comprises 14 residues. Germline V gives CDR1 PRHDT, CDR2 FYEKMQ (reference sequence). The CDR3 bases are TGTGCCAGCAGCCCAGCGGGGAACATGGAGACCCAGTACTTC. Its protein product is CASSPAGNMETQYF.

CDR3 protein: CASSWATNTEAFF. CDR3 DNA sequence: TGTGCCAGCAGCTGGGCCACGAACACTGAAGCTTTCTTT. The rearrangement joins TRBV7-3 to TRBJ1-1; D not certain. Germline V lookup: CDR1 SGHTA, CDR2 FQGTGA. The CDR3 consists of 13 residues. V lost 4 bases, J lost 1 base, and 7 bases lay in between.

This chain links TRBV5-1 with TRBJ2-3; D is perhaps TRBD2 (6 bases). Trimming stripped 3 bases from V and 0 bases from J, with 11 bases between. The germline V gene encodes CDR1 SGHRS and CDR2 YFSETQ. The CDR3 consists of 15 residues. CDR3 residues: CASSWTNPSTDTQYF. In DNA, the CDR3 is TGCGCCAGCAGCTGGACTAACCCTAGCACAGATACGCAGTATTTT.

In its sample, this clone was seen a few times. The V and J genes are TRBV20-1 and TRBJ1-1; D ambiguous. Germline V gene data show CDR1 as DFQATT and CDR2 as SNEGSKA (reference sequence). Trimming shortened V by 6 bases and J by 10 bases, and 12 bases separated the two germline ends. CDR3 size: 10 residues. The chain's CDR3 is CSAGSRTAFF. The CDR3 DNA sequence: TGCAGTGCCGGTTCCCGTACAGCTTTCTTT.

The chain joins TRBV29-1 to TRBJ2-5; 14 bases are a match to TRBD2. The CDR3 spans 14 residues. J lost 7 bases, V lost 4 bases, and 5 bases had no gene match. Germline V gene lookup returns CDR1 SQVTM and CDR2 ANQGSEA. The CDR3 DNA reads TGCAGCGTTGCACCCGGGACTAGCGGGGGGACCCAGTACTTC. Translation gives CSVAPGTSGGTQYF.

This chain joins TRBV15 and TRBJ2-3; the match to TRBD1 covers 10 bases. V lost 2 bases, J lost 0 bases, and 2 bases stayed unmatched. Germline CDR1 and CDR2: LNHNV and YYDKDF (reference sequence). The CDR3 covers 16 residues. The CDR3 nucleotides read TGTGCCACCAGCAGATGGGGACAGGGGAGCACAGATACGCAGTATTTT. Amino acids: CATSRWGQGSTDTQYF.

This clone was seen a handful of times. The genes are TRBV6-1 and TRBJ1-1; 11 bases align to TRBD1. The J segment lost 6 bases and the V segment lost 4 bases, leaving 10 bases of the junction unmatched. The CDR3 contains 16 residues. Per the germline V gene, CDR1 is MNHNS and CDR2 is SASEGT. This chain's CDR3 is CASSGTDRGLRAEAFF. CDR3 nucleotide sequence: TGTGCCAGCAGTGGGACGGACAGGGGGCTGAGGGCTGAAGCTTTCTTT.

The genes are TRBV28 and TRBJ1-2; the match to TRBD1 covers 8 bases. Germline V gene data show CDR1 as MDHEN and CDR2 as SYDVKM. V lost 8 bases to trimming and J lost 4 bases; unmatched junction nucleotides: 6. The CDR3 contains 13 residues. CDR3 in DNA: TGTGCCAGCGATCAGGGGGCGTTCTATGGCTACACCTTC. It translates to CASDQGAFYGYTF.

The V call is TRBV19, the J call TRBJ2-7; no reliable D call. CDR3 size: 14 residues. Deletions cut 5 bases from V and 0 bases from J, with 11 bases between. Germline V gene sequence: CDR1 LNHDA, CDR2 SQIVND (reference sequence). CDR3 amino acids: CASSADPSSYEQYF. The CDR3 bases are TGTGCCAGTAGTGCGGATCCGAGCTCCTACGAGCAGTACTTC. The full variable domain, rest sourced from reference TRBV19 and TRBJ2-7, is DGGITQSPKYLFRKEGQNVTLSCEQNLNHDAMYWYRQDPGQGLRLIYYSQIVNDFQKGDIAEGYSVSREKKESFPLTVTSAQKNPTAFYLCASSADPSSYEQYFGPGTRLTVT.

The chain uses TRBV18 and TRBJ2-3, with TRBD2 matching 9 bases. The J segment lost 9 bases and the V segment lost 0 bases, leaving 1 base of the junction unmatched. This CDR3 region has 13 residues. In germline, CDR1 is KGHSH, CDR2 LQKENI. The CDR3 region has the DNA TGTGCCAGCTCACCACCGGGGACTAGCACGCAGTATTTT. Translation: CASSPPGTSTQYF.

The genes are TRBV11-3 and TRBJ2-7, with D possibly being TRBD2 (5 bases). Germline V gives CDR1 SGHNT, CDR2 YENEEA. With 1 base removed from V and 0 bases from J, the gap between germline ends came to 10 bases. The length of the CDR3 is 15 residues. The CDR3 loop reads CASSLGSGYSYEQYF. CDR3 nucleotide sequence: TGTGCCAGCAGCTTAGGTTCGGGATACTCCTACGAGCAGTACTTC.

The chain joins TRBV2 to TRBJ2-7, with 9 positions matching TRBD1. Germline V gene data show CDR1 as SNHLY and CDR2 as FYNNEI. The CDR3 contains 12 residues. Trimming removed 10 bases from V and 1 base from J; junction bases left unmatched: 2. The CDR3: CANGQGSYEQYF. CDR3 DNA: TGTGCCAACGGACAGGGGTCCTACGAGCAGTACTTC.

The V and J genes are TRBV5-8 and TRBJ1-4; 10 nucleotides match TRBD1. Germline assignment: CDR1 SGHTS and CDR2 YDEGEE. The CDR3 is made up of 18 amino acids. The J segment lost 7 bases and the V segment lost 4 bases, leaving 16 bases of the junction unmatched. The CDR3 DNA sequence: TGTGCCAGCAGCAACTCCAAGACAGGGGGCCGTTACGGTGAAAAACTGTTTTTT. Residues: CASSNSKTGGRYGEKLFF.

The chain uses TRBV4-1 and TRBJ1-5; D is unclear. The CDR3 totals 13 residues. The V end was cut by 0 bases, the J end by 5 bases, with 5 bases between. CDR1 and CDR2 from the germline V gene are MGHRA and YSYEKL. DNA for the CDR3: TGCGCCAGCAGCCAAGATCATTATCAGCCCCAGCATTTT. It is translated as CASSQDHYQPQHF.

The CDR3 sequence: CASSSLWTGVEQFF. CDR3 DNA sequence: TGTGCCAGCAGCTCGCTTTGGACAGGGGTCGAGCAGTTCTTC. The rearrangement uses TRBV6-1 and TRBJ2-1; 9 bases agree with TRBD1. CDR1 is MNHNS, CDR2 SASEGT, per germline. V shed 6 bases and J 10 bases; nucleotides not matched to a gene: 10. The CDR3 is 14 amino acids.

The rearrangement links TRBV19 to TRBJ2-4, with a possible D match to TRBD2 (6 bases). Germline V gene lookup returns CDR1 LNHDA and CDR2 SQIVND (reference sequence). This CDR3 region has 13 residues. Trimming left V 9 bases short and J 2 bases short, with 11 bases between. CDR3 coding DNA: TGTGCCAGCGGGGGATTCACCAAAAACATTCAGTACTTC. Amino acids: CASGGFTKNIQYF.

The rearrangement joins TRBV5-4 to TRBJ2-3; 9 nucleotides line up with TRBD2. After removal of 0 bases from V and 3 bases from J, the junction contained 5 bases not matched to a gene. This CDR3 is built from 16 residues. Per germline, CDR1 SGHNT and CDR2 YYREEE (reference sequence). CDR3 sequence reads: CASSLDGGRGTDTQYF. The CDR3 DNA is TGTGCCAGCAGCTTGGATGGCGGGAGGGGTACAGATACGCAGTATTTT. The variable domain in full, with the rest retrieved from reference TRBV5-4 and TRBJ2-3, is ETGVTQSPTHLIKTRGQQVTLRCSSQSGHNTVSWYQQALGQGPQFIFQYYREEENGRGNFPPRFSGLQFPNYSSELNVNALELDDSALYLCASSLDGGRGTDTQYFGPGTRLTVL.

The rearrangement links TRBV28 to TRBJ2-2; 7 positions match TRBD2. This CDR3 contains 17 residues. Germline V gene lookup returns CDR1 MDHEN and CDR2 SYDVKM. V lost 2 bases, J lost 7 bases, and 13 bases stayed unmatched. Written as DNA, the CDR3 is TGTGCCAGCAGTTTAAGGAGGGCGGGAGCGCTCGACGGGGAGCTGTTTTTT. Its protein product is CASSLRRAGALDGELFF.

The gene calls are TRBV18 and TRBJ1-1, with a possible D match to TRBD1 (5 bases). In germline, CDR1 is KGHSH, CDR2 LQKENI. Deletions cut 3 bases from V and 0 bases from J, with 11 bases between. The CDR3 totals 15 residues. This CDR3 reads CASSPKEGMNTEAFF. The CDR3, as DNA: TGTGCCAGCTCACCGAAGGAGGGGATGAACACTGAAGCTTTCTTT.